This passage covers 13 T cell receptor beta chains from one sample sequenced in a study of cytomegalovirus exposure and HLA in healthy donors. The PCR ran on 60 Vbeta and 13 Jbeta primers. The method was immunoSEQ multiplex PCR; TCRdb's version includes in-frame clones alone and lacks a portion of them. The sample shows approximately 180,000 clones, roughly 80% of them seen only once. Sequences were obtained from PBMCs. The receptors shown here come from a woman between 18 and 29 years old in good health and CMV-seronegative.

In its sample, this clone was seen once. The chain uses TRBV10-3 and TRBJ2-5; 9 nucleotides match TRBD1. The end of the DNA is better explained by TRBJ2-7, so the J call may be wrong. The CDR3 spans 16 residues. Germline lookup yields CDR1 ENHRY and CDR2 SYGVKD. The DNA for the CDR3 is TGTGCCATCAGTGAACGACAGGGGGGGGCTTCCTACGAGCAGTACTTC. This sequence encodes CAISERQGGASYEQYF.

The V gene is TRBV5-3, the J gene TRBJ1-1; 8 nucleotides agree with TRBD1. TRBV5-3 is an ORF, and what it does is uncertain. Unmatched junction bases numbered 7, after V lost 10 bases and J lost 5 bases. The CDR3 length is 12 residues. The CDR3 DNA reads as TGTGCCGGTGGACAGGGACAGACTGAAGCTTTCTTT. This encodes CAGGQGQTEAFF.

This clone was picked up a small number of times. The chain uses TRBV5-4 and TRBJ2-7, with D maybe TRBD2 (7 bases). Germline V gene lookup returns CDR1 SGHNT and CDR2 YYREEE (reference sequence). This CDR3 is 16 amino acids long. Deletions cut 3 bases from V and 6 bases from J, with 22 bases between. The CDR3 sequence is CASSWGGGGIGSEQYF. The CDR3 nucleotides read TGTGCCAGCAGCTGGGGGGGCGGCGGGATTGGGTCCGAGCAGTACTTC.

This clone occurred a few times. The rearrangement links TRBV6-5 to TRBJ2-7; a weak D match, TRBD1 (7 bases). V was clipped by 6 bases and J by 3 bases, with 18 bases between them. The CDR3 extends over 15 amino acids. Germline assignment: CDR1 MNHEY and CDR2 SVGAGI. CDR3 sequence (DNA): TGTGCCAGCAGCCAAACAGGGGCGGGAATCTACGAGCAGTACGTC. It translates to CASSQTGAGIYEQYV.

The chain has TRBV2 and TRBJ1-5, with 9 bases identical to TRBD1. Germline lookup yields CDR1 SNHLY and CDR2 FYNNEI. V shed 4 bases, J shed 4 bases, and the junction held 17 bases outside the gene matches. The CDR3 loop spans 19 amino acids. The CDR3 bases are TGTGCCAGCAGTGTAGGGACAGGGAGAATTTTAGCCAGGAATCAGCCCCAGCATTTT. Amino acid sequence: CASSVGTGRILARNQPQHF.

V is TRBV30 and J is TRBJ2-1; 11 nucleotides agree with TRBD2. The V and J ends lost 0 bases and 4 bases, in that order; junction bases with no gene match: 5. CDR1 and CDR2 (germline): GTSNPN, SVGIG (reference sequence). CDR3 size: 16 residues. CDR3 loop: CAWSVGTSGNYNEQFF. CDR3 DNA sequence: TGTGCCTGGAGTGTCGGGACTAGCGGTAATTACAATGAGCAGTTCTTC.

The J gene is TRBJ1-6, the V gene TRBV7-8; 7 bases match TRBD1. Trimming removed 5 bases from V and 7 bases from J; junction bases left unmatched: 5. Per germline, CDR1 SGHVS and CDR2 FQNEAQ. The CDR3 contains 14 residues. CDR3 sequence reads: CASSPDRVNSPLHF. In DNA form, the CDR3 reads TGTGCCAGCAGCCCTGACAGGGTAAATTCACCCCTCCACTTT.

J is TRBJ2-5 and V is TRBV5-1; 9 bases are a match to TRBD2. After removal of 5 bases from V and 5 bases from J, the junction contained 10 bases not matched to a gene. The CDR3 spans 15 residues. From germline, CDR1 is SGHRS and CDR2 YFSETQ. The CDR3 loop is CASRRVAGDLETQYF. The CDR3 DNA sequence: TGCGCCAGCAGACGGGTAGCGGGAGATCTGGAGACCCAGTACTTC.

The chain employs TRBV4-1 and TRBJ2-6, with D perhaps matching TRBD2 (5 bases). Trimming left V 4 bases short and J 2 bases short, with 6 bases between. From germline, CDR1 is MGHRA and CDR2 YSYEKL. The CDR3 loop spans 14 amino acids. DNA of the CDR3: TGCGCCAGCAGCCGGGGAGCTGGGGCCAACGTCCTGACTTTC. It encodes CASSRGAGANVLTF.

V gene TRBV5-1 combines with J gene TRBJ1-4, with D maybe TRBD1 (6 bases). Trimming pared 4 bases from V and 0 bases from J, leaving 19 bases between. The CDR3 length is 18 residues. Germline V gene data show CDR1 as SGHRS and CDR2 as YFSETQ. Here the CDR3 reads CASSTGGGQPATNEKLFF. The CDR3 DNA reads TGCGCCAGCAGCACGGGGGGCGGACAACCGGCAACTAATGAAAAACTGTTTTTT.

This clone appeared once. The rearrangement links TRBV11-3 to TRBJ2-1; perhaps TRBD2 as D (6 bases). CDR3 length equals 15 residues. V lost 4 bases to trimming and J lost 0 bases, with 10 bases between them. Per germline, CDR1 SGHNT and CDR2 YENEEA. For the CDR3, the DNA is TGTGCCAGCAGCTACGCGGGGTCCTCCTACAATGAGCAGTTCTTC. This gives the protein CASSYAGSSYNEQFF.

The chain joins TRBV30 to TRBJ1-2; D unclear. The CDR3 covers 15 residues. The germline gives CDR1 GTSNPN, CDR2 SVGIG (reference sequence). V gave up 2 bases and J gave up 7 bases, with 20 bases separating them. The CDR3 loop is CAWSTPLPEGRGYTF. The CDR3, as DNA: TGTGCCTGGAGTACTCCACTCCCAGAGGGTCGTGGCTACACCTTC.

This clone appeared a single time. CDR3 sequence: CASSLGQGARSFYEQYV. In nucleotides, the CDR3 is TGTGCCAGCAGCTTGGGACAGGGGGCGAGATCTTTCTACGAGCAGTACGTC. This chain joins TRBV5-4 and TRBJ2-7, with 10 bases that match TRBD1. This CDR3 comprises 17 residues. The V gene end was trimmed by 0 bases and the J gene end by 3 bases; junction bases not matched to a gene: 9. Per germline, CDR1 SGHNT and CDR2 YYREEE (reference sequence).